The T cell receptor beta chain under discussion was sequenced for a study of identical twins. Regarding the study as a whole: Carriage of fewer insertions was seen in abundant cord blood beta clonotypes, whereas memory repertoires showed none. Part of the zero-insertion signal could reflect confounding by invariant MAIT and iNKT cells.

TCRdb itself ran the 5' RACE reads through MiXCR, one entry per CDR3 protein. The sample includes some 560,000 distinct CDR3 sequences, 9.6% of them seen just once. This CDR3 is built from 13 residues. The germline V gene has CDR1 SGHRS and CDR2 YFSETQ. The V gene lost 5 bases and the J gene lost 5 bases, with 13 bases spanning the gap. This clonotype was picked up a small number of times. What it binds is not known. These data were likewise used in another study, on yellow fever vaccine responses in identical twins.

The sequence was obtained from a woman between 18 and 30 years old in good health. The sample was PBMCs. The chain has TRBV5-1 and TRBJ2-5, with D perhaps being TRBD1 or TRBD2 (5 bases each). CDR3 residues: CASSGSWGETQYF. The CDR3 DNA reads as TGCGCCAGCAGTGGATCTTGGGGGGAGACCCAGTACTTC.